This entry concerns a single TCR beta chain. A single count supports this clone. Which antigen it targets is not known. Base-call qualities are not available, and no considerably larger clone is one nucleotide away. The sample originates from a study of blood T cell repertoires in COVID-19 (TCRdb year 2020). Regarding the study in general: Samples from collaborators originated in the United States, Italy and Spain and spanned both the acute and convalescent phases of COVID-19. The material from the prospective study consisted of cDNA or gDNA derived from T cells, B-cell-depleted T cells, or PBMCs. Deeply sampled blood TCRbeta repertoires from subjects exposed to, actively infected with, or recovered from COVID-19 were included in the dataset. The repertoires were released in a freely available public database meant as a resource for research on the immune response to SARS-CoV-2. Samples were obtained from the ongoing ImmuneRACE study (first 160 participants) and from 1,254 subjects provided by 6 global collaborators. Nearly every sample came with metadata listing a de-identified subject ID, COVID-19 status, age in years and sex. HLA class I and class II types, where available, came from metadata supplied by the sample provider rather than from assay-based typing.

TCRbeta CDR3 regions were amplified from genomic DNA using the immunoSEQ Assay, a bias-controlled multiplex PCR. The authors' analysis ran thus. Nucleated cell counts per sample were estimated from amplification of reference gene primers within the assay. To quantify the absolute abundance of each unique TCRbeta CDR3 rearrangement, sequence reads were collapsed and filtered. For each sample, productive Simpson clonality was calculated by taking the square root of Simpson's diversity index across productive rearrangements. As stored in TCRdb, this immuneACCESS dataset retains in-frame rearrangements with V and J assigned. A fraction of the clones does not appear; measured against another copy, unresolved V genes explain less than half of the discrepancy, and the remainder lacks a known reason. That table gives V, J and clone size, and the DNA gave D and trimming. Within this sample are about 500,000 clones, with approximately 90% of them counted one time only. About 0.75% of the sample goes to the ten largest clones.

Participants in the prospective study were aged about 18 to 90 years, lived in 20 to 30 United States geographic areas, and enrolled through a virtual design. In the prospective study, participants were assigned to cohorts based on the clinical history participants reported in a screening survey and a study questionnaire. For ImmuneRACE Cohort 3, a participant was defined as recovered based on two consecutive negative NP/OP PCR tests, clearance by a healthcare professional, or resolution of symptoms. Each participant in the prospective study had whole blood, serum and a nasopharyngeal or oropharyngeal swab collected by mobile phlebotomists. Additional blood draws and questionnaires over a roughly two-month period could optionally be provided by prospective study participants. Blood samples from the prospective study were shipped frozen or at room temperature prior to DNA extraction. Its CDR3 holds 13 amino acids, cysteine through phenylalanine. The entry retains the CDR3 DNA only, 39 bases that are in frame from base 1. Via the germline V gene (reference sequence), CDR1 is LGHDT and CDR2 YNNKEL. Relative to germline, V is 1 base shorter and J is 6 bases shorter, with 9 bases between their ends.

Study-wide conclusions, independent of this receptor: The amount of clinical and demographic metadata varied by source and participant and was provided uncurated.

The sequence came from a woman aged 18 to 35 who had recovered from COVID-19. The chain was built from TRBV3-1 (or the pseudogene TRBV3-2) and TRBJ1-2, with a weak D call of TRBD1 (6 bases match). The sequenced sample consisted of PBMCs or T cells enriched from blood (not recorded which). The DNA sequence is TGTGCCAGCAGCCAAGTGGACAGCGATGGCTACACCTTC. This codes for CASSQVDSDGYTF.